The 10 T cell receptor beta chains below all came from one sample that was sequenced in a study of CD8+CD57+ T cells in acquired aplastic anemia. For CDR3 and TCR beta VDJ profiling, genomic DNA was the template used. TCRdb called the reads again in MiXCR, with one record for every CDR3 protein. The profile shows approximately 220,000 distinct CDR3 sequences, over 40% of them singletons. Flow cytometry had shown expanded CD8+CD57+ cells in the patients chosen for sequencing. The sample consisted of sorted CD4+, CD8+, or CD8+CD57+ T cells (not recorded which) from PBMCs. These receptors originate from a human donor with aplastic anemia.

The V call is TRBV4-3, the J call TRBJ2-7, with 8 bases matching TRBD1. This CDR3 contains 14 residues. The V gene end was trimmed by 3 bases and the J gene end by 3 bases; junction bases not matched to a gene: 4. Germline CDR1 reads LGHNA; CDR2 reads YSLEER. The CDR3 is CASSQWTGSYEQYF. CDR3 nucleotide sequence: TGCGCCAGCAGCCAGTGGACAGGGAGCTACGAGCAGTACTTC.

Turning to this clonotype: Germline and junction disagree at one end, which may indicate a read error. The J gene is TRBJ1-5, the V gene TRBV4-1, with D possibly TRBD1 on 6 matching bases. This CDR3 is 14 amino acids long. Germline CDR1 is MGHRA and CDR2 is YSYEKL. CDR3 bases: TGCGCCTGCAGCCGGGGAGGGGGGAATCAGCCCCAGCATTTT. Translation gives CACSRGGGNQPQHF.

This rearrangement joins TRBV6-5 to TRBJ2-2; a possible D gene is TRBD1 (6 bases). The V end lost 2 bases, the J end lost 4 bases, and 14 bases lay between the germline ends. The CDR3 contains 16 residues. From germline, CDR1 is MNHEY and CDR2 SVGAGI. In nucleotides, the CDR3 is TGTGCCAGCAGTTACACCGGTGACAGGAGCACCGGGGAGCTGTTTTTT. Protein: CASSYTGDRSTGELFF.

The chain joins TRBV10-3 to TRBJ2-5; 13 positions match TRBD2. Losses at the gene ends were 4 bases for V and 5 bases for J; bases not matched to a gene: 4. The length of the CDR3 is 15 residues. Germline CDR1 ENHRY, CDR2 SYGVKD. CDR3 nucleotides: TGTGCCATCAGTGGGACTAGCGGGGGACTTGAGACCCAGTACTTC. Translating it yields CAISGTSGGLETQYF.

This clonotype came up a few times. This sequence joins TRBV6-1 and TRBJ2-1; no clear D gene. V was pared by 3 bases and J by 5 bases, with 8 bases between. Per germline, CDR1 MNHNS and CDR2 SASEGT. The CDR3 runs 13 residues. In nucleotides, the CDR3 is TGTGCCAGCAGTGAGGGCTATAACAATGAGCAGTTCTTC. It yields the protein CASSEGYNNEQFF.

The rearrangement links TRBV14 to TRBJ1-2, with TRBD1 matching over 7 bases. With 1 base clipped from V and 4 bases from J, the junction kept 9 bases outside the gene matches. Germline CDR1 reads SGHDN; CDR2 reads FVKESK. The CDR3 is 16 residues long. CDR3 nucleotide sequence: TGTGCCAGCAGCCAAGCTCCCTTAGACAGGGCCTATGGCTACACCTTC. Translated, it gives CASSQAPLDRAYGYTF.

The chain carries TRBV2 and TRBJ2-3; D is perhaps TRBD1 or TRBD2 (5 bases each). V was clipped by 6 bases and J by 5 bases, with 21 bases between them. The CDR3 spans 16 residues. Germline CDR1 SNHLY, CDR2 FYNNEI. In DNA form, the CDR3 reads TGTGCCAGCAGCTTAGTTGTCGGGACGTTGGGAGATACGCAGTATTTT. Translation: CASSLVVGTLGDTQYF.

In its sample, this clonotype was seen many times. The chain has TRBV20-1 and TRBJ1-1; D not resolved. The CDR3 has 11 residues. V lost 6 bases, J lost 1 base, and 6 bases lay in between. Germline V gene sequence: CDR1 DFQATT, CDR2 SNEGSKA (reference sequence). CDR3 residues: CSATPNTEAFF. The CDR3 DNA follows: TGCAGTGCCACACCGAACACTGAAGCTTTCTTT.

V usage is TRBV29-1 and J usage is TRBJ1-2; 10 bases are shared with TRBD1. V shed 6 bases, J shed 5 bases, and the junction held 6 bases outside the gene matches. The germline V gene has CDR1 SQVTM and CDR2 ANQGSEA. CDR3 length: 13 residues. The CDR3 sequence is CSVTGGARYGYTF. The CDR3 region has the DNA TGCAGCGTGACAGGGGGCGCGAGATATGGCTACACCTTC.

This chain links TRBV7-6 with TRBJ2-1; D unresolved. The germline gives CDR1 SGHVS, CDR2 FNYEAQ. The length of the CDR3 is 14 residues. V lost 2 bases and J lost 8, with 13 bases in between. CDR3 loop: CASSLPLERDEQFF. The CDR3 coding sequence is TGTGCCAGCAGCTTACCCCTGGAGAGAGATGAGCAGTTCTTC.